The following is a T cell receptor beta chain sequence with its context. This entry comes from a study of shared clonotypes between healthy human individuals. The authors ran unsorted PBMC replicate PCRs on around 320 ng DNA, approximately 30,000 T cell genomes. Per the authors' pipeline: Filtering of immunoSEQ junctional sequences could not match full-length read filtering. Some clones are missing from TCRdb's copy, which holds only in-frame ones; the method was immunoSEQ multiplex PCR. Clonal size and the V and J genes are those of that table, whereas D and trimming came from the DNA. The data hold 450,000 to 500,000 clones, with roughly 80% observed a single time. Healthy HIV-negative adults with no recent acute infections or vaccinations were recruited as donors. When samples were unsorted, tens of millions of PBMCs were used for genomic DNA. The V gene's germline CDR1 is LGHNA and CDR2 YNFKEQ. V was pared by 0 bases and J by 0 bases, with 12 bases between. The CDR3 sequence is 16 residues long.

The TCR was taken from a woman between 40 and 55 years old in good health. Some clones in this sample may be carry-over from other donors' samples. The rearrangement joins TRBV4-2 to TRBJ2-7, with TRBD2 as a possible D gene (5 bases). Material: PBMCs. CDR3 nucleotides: TGTGCCAGCAGCCAAGATTTCGGAGCGGACTCCTACGAGCAGTACTTC. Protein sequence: CASSQDFGADSYEQYF.